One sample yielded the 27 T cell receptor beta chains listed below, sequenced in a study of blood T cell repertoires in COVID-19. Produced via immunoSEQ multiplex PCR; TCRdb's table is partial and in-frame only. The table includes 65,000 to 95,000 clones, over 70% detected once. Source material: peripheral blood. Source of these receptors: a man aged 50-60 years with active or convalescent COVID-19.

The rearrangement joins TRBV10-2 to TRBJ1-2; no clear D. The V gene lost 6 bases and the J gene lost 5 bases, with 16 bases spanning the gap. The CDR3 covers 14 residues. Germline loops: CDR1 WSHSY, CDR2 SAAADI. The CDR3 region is CASSAAGLQYGYTF. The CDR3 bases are TGCGCCAGCAGCGCTGCGGGCCTACAATATGGCTACACCTTC.

The CDR3 DNA reads TGTGCCAGCAGGCATGCGGCGGGGGAGCAGTTCTTC. It specifies CASRHAAGEQFF. V and J are TRBV14 and TRBJ2-1, with D possibly matching TRBD2 (6 bases). The germline V and J ends were trimmed by 6 bases and 10 bases, with 13 bases remaining between them. The germline V gene encodes CDR1 SGHDN and CDR2 FVKESK. The CDR3 covers 12 residues.

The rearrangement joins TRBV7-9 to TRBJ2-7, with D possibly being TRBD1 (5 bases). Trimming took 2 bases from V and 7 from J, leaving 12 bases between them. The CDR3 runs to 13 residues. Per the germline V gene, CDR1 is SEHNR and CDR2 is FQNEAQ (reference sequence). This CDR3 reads CASSLSRVREQYF. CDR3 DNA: TGTGCCAGCAGCTTAAGCAGGGTGCGGGAGCAGTACTTC.

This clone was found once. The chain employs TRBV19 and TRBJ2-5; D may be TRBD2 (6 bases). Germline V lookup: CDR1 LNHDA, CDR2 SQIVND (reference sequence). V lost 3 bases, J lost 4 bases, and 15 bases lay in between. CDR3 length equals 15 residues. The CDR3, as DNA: TGTGCCAGTAGTATTAGGGGTCGGGGAGGAGAGACCCAGTACTTC. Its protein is CASSIRGRGGETQYF.

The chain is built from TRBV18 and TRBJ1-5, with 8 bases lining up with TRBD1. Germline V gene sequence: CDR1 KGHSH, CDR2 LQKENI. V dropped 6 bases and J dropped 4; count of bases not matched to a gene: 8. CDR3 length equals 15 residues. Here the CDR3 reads CASSFGTGLNQPQHF. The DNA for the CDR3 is TGTGCCAGCTCTTTCGGGACAGGATTAAATCAGCCCCAGCATTTT.

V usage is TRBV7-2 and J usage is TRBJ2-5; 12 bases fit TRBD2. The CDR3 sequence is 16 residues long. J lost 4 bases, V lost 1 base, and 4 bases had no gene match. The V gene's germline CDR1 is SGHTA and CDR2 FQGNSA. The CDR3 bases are TGTGCCAGCAGCTTAGAACTAGCGGGGGGCGCAGAGACCCAGTACTTC. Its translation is CASSLELAGGAETQYF.

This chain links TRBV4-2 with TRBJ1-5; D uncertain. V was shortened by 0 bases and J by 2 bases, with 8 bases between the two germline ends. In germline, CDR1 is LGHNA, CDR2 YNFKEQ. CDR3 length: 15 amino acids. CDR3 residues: CASSQDEQGNQPQHF. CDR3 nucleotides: TGTGCCAGCAGCCAAGATGAGCAGGGCAATCAGCCCCAGCATTTT.

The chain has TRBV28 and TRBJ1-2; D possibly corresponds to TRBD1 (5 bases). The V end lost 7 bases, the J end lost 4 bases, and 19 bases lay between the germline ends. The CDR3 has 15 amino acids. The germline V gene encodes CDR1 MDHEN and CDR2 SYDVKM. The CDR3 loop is CASTLGQGFPYGYTF. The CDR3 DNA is TGTGCCAGCACCCTGGGCCAGGGTTTCCCCTATGGCTACACCTTC.

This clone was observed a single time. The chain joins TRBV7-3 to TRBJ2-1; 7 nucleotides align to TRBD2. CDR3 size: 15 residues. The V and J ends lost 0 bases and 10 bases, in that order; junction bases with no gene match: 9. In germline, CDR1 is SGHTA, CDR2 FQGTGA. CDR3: CASSLTTASAGEQFF. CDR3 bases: TGTGCCAGCAGCTTAACTACCGCCTCAGCGGGGGAGCAGTTCTTC. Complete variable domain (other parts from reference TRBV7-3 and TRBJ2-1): GAGVSQTPSNKVTEKGKYVELRCDPISGHTALYWYRQSLGQGPEFLIYFQGTGAADDSGLPNDRFFAVRPEGSVSTLKIQRTERGDSAVYLCASSLTTASAGEQFFGPGTRLTVL.

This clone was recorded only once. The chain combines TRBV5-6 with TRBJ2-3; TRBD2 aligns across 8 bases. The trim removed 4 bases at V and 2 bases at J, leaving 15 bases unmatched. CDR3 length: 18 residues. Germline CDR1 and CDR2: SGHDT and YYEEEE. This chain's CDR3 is CASSRTGEAGAITDTQYF. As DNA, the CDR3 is TGTGCCAGCAGCCGAACAGGAGAAGCGGGGGCCATCACAGATACGCAGTATTTT. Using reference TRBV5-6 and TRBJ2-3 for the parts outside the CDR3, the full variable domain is DAGVTQSPTHLIKTRGQQVTLRCSPKSGHDTVSWYQQALGQGPQFIFQYYEEEERQRGNFPDRFSGHQFPNYSSELNVNALLLGDSALYLCASSRTGEAGAITDTQYFGPGTRLTVL.

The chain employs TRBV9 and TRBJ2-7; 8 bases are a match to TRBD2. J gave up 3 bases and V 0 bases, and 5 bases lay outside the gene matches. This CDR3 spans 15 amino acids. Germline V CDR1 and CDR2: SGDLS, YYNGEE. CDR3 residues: CASSVGSGVIYEQYF. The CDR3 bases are TGTGCCAGCAGCGTAGGTAGCGGGGTCATCTACGAGCAGTACTTC.

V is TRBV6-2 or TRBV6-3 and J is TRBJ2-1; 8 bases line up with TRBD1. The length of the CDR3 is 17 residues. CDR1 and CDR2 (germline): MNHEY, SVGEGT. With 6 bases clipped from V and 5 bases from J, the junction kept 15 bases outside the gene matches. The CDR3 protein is CASSERRTGRLNNEQFF. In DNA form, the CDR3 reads TGTGCCAGCAGCGAAAGACGGACAGGGCGGCTAAACAATGAGCAGTTCTTC.

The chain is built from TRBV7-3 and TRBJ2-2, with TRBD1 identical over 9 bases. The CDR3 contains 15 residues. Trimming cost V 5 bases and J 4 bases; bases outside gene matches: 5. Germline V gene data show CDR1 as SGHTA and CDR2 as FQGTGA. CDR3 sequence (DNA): TGTGCCAGCAGCGCTACAGGGGGCGTCACCGGGGAGCTGTTTTTT. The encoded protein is CASSATGGVTGELFF.

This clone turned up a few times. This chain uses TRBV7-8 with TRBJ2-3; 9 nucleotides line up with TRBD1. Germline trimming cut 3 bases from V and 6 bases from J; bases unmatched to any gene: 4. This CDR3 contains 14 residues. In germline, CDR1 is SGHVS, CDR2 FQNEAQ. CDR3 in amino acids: CASSFGTGLDTQYF. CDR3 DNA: TGTGCCAGCAGCTTCGGGACAGGGCTGGATACGCAGTATTTT.

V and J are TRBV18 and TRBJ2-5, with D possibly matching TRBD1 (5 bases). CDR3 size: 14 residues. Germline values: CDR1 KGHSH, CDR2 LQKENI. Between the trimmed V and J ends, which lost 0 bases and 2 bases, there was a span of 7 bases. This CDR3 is CASSPPTAQETQYF. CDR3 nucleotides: TGTGCCAGCTCACCACCGACAGCACAAGAGACCCAGTACTTC.

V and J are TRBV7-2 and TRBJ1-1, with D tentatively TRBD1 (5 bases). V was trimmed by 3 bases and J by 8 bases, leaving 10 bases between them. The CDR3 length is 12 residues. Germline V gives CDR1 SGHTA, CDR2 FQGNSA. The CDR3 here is CASSLSREEAFF. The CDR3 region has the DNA TGTGCCAGCAGCTTGAGCAGGGAAGAAGCTTTCTTT.

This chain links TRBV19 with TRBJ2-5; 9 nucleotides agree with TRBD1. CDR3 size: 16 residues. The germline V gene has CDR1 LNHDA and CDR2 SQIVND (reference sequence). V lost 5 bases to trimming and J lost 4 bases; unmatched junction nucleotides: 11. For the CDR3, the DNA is TGTGCCAGTAGTGGCCGGGACAGGGACTTTGGAGAGACCCAGTACTTC. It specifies CASSGRDRDFGETQYF.

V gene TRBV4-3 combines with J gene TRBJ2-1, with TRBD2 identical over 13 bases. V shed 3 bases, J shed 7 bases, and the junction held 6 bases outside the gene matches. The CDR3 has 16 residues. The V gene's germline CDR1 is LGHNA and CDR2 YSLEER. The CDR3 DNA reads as TGCGCCAGCAGCCAGCTTACTAGCGGGGGGGCGAATGAGCAGTTCTTC. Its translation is CASSQLTSGGANEQFF.

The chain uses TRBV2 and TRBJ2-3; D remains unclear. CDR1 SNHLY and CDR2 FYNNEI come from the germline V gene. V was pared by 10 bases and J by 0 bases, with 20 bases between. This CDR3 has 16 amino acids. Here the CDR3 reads CATTLITQASTDTQYF. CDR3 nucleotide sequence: TGTGCCACCACCCTCATTACTCAAGCAAGCACAGATACGCAGTATTTT.

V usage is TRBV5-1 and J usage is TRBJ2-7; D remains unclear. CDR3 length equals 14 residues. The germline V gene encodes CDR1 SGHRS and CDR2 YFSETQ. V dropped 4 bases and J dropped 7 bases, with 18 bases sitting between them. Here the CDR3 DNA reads TGCGCCAGCAGCCCCCTGTTGGGCTTTGCGGAGCAGTACTTC. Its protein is CASSPLLGFAEQYF.

DNA for the CDR3: TGTGCCAGCAGTGCGGCCTCCGGACAGGTCGCCAATGAGCAGTTCTTC. Translated: CASSAASGQVANEQFF. This rearrangement joins TRBV7-8 to TRBJ2-1, with TRBD1 matching over 7 bases. This CDR3 comprises 16 residues. V lost 6 bases and J lost 6; bases outside the gene matches: 14. Germline CDR1 SGHVS, CDR2 FQNEAQ.

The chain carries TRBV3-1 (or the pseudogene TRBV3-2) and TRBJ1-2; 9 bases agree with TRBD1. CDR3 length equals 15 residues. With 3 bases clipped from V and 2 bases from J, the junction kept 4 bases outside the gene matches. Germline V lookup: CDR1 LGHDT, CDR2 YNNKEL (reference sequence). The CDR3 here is CASSHRDRANYGYTF. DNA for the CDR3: TGTGCCAGCAGCCACCGGGACAGGGCCAACTATGGCTACACCTTC.

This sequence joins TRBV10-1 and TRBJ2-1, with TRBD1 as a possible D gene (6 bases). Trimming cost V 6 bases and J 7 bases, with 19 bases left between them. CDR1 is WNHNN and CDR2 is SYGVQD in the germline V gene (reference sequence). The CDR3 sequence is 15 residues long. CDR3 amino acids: CASSNRDYSRNEQFF. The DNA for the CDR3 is TGCGCCAGCAGCAACAGGGATTATAGTAGGAATGAGCAGTTCTTC.

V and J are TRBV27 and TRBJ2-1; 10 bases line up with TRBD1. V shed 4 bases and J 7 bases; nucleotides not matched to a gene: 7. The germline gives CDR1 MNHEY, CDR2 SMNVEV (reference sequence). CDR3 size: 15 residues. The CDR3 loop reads CASSSGQGGWNEQFF. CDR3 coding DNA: TGTGCCAGCAGTTCCGGACAGGGGGGGTGGAATGAGCAGTTCTTC.

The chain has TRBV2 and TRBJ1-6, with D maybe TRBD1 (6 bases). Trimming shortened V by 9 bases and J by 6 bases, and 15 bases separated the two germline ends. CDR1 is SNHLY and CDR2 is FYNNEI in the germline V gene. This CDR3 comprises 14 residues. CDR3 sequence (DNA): TGTGCCAGTTCTGAACAGGGTTCTAATTCACCCCTCCACTTT. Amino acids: CASSEQGSNSPLHF.

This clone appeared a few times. CDR3 coding DNA: TGTGCCAGCAGCCCTACGGCGGTTGCCCAAGAGACCCAGTACTTC. It is translated as CASSPTAVAQETQYF. The chain carries TRBV2 and TRBJ2-5; D not resolved. This CDR3 spans 15 amino acids. Per germline, CDR1 SNHLY and CDR2 FYNNEI. Trimming left V 6 bases short and J 1 base short, with 15 bases between.

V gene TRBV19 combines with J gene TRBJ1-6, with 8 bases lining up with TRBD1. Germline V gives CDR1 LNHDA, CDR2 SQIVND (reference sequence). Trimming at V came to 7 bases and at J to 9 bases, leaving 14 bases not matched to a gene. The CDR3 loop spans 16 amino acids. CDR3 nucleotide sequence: TGTGCCAGTATGGACAGGGCGAGCACTGGTGGTTCACCCCTCCACTTT. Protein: CASMDRASTGGSPLHF.